This passage covers 28 T cell receptor beta chains from one sample sequenced in a study of T cell repertoires and HLA-DP antigens. Sequenced by immunoSEQ multiplex PCR; TCRdb stores in-frame clones only, minus some. The data show about 89,000 clones, with more than 75% seen just once and roughly 1.6% held by the top ten. These TCRs' antigens remain unknown. Sequences were obtained from CD4+ T cells from PBMCs. The receptors were gathered from a man aged 45 to 65 in good health and CMV-seronegative.

Only one count was recorded for this clone. The chain is built from TRBV28 and TRBJ1-2; weak D call: TRBD1 (5 bases). V was shortened by 7 bases and J by 5 bases, with 11 bases between the two germline ends. Germline CDR1 MDHEN, CDR2 SYDVKM. This CDR3 comprises 12 residues. The CDR3 is CASKEGTYGYTF. The CDR3 DNA is TGTGCCAGCAAGGAAGGGACGTATGGCTACACCTTC.

The chain links TRBV30 to TRBJ2-3; D might be TRBD1 or TRBD2, each matching 5 bases. Trimming shortened V by 3 bases and J by 2 bases, and 9 bases separated the two germline ends. This CDR3 has 13 amino acids. Per the germline V gene, CDR1 is GTSNPN and CDR2 is SVGIG (reference sequence). The CDR3 DNA follows: TGTGCCTGGAGCGAGGGGACCACAGATACGCAGTATTTT. This codes for CAWSEGTTDTQYF.

The V and J genes are TRBV7-2 and TRBJ2-7; the D is unclear. V lost 5 bases, J lost 4 bases, and 9 bases lay in between. This CDR3 is 12 amino acids long. CDR1 and CDR2 from the germline V gene are SGHTA and FQGNSA. CDR3 bases: TGTGCCAGCAGCCATGGACGGTACGAGCAGTACTTC. As protein: CASSHGRYEQYF.

The V call is TRBV6-5, the J call TRBJ2-3; D not resolved. Trimming removed 2 bases from V and 2 bases from J, with 11 bases in between. The CDR3 sequence is 15 residues long. Germline V CDR1 and CDR2: MNHEY, SVGAGI. The CDR3 sequence: CASSYRTHLTDTQYF. CDR3 DNA: TGTGCCAGCAGTTACCGGACCCACCTCACAGATACGCAGTATTTT.

The CDR3 bases are TGTGCCAGCAGTGTCCTAACAGGGCGGAACACTGAAGCTTTCTTT. Translated: CASSVLTGRNTEAFF. The chain uses TRBV2 and TRBJ1-1, with D perhaps matching TRBD1 (6 bases). CDR3 length: 15 residues. V was pared by 4 bases and J by 1 base, with 13 bases between. Per germline, CDR1 SNHLY and CDR2 FYNNEI. Drawing the rest from reference TRBV2 and TRBJ1-1, the complete variable domain is EPEVTQTPSHQVTQMGQEVILRCVPISNHLYFYWYRQILGQKVEFLVSFYNNEISEKSEIFDDQFSVERPDGSNFTLKIRSTKLEDSAMYFCASSVLTGRNTEAFFGQGTRLTVV.

The V call is TRBV10-3, the J call TRBJ2-7; D possibly corresponds to TRBD1 (6 bases). CDR3 length equals 13 residues. With 5 bases removed from V and 2 bases from J, the gap between germline ends came to 10 bases. The germline CDR1 and CDR2 sequences are ENHRY and SYGVKD. CDR3 coding DNA: TGTGCCATCAGTCTCCGGGACACCTACGAGCAGTACTTC. It yields the protein CAISLRDTYEQYF.

This clone has only one observation. V is TRBV2 and J is TRBJ2-2; 7 nucleotides agree with TRBD1. Unmatched junction bases numbered 7, after V lost 6 bases and J lost 3 bases. CDR3 size: 15 residues. Looked up from germline, CDR1 is SNHLY and CDR2 is FYNNEI. The CDR3 nucleotides read TGTGCCAGCAGCCGACAGGGCCGCGACACCGGGGAGCTGTTTTTT. Translated, it gives CASSRQGRDTGELFF.

This chain connects TRBV28 to TRBJ2-2; TRBD1 agrees at 8 bases. Trimming removed 6 bases from V and 1 base from J; junction bases left unmatched: 7. The CDR3 sequence is 16 residues long. Germline assignment: CDR1 MDHEN and CDR2 SYDVKM. The DNA of the CDR3 is TGTGCCAGCAGACAAGGACAGGGTTTGAACACCGGGGAGCTGTTTTTT. It codes for CASRQGQGLNTGELFF.

This clone was seen a few times. This rearrangement joins TRBV7-2 to TRBJ1-1, with D perhaps TRBD1 (5 bases). This CDR3 contains 13 residues. The germline V gene has CDR1 SGHTA and CDR2 FQGNSA. V was shortened by 3 bases and J by 4 bases, with 9 bases between the two germline ends. CDR3 coding DNA: TGTGCCAGCAGCTTTGGGACTTCCACTGAAGCTTTCTTT. Its translation is CASSFGTSTEAFF.

This CDR3 is CASSLPRAGGDTQYF. CDR3 nucleotide sequence: TGTGCCAGCAGCTTACCCCGAGCGGGAGGTGATACGCAGTATTTT. The chain uses TRBV5-4 and TRBJ2-3; 9 nucleotides align to TRBD2. The CDR3 runs to 15 residues. V lost 2 bases to trimming and J lost 6 bases; unmatched junction nucleotides: 7. The V gene's germline CDR1 is SGHNT and CDR2 YYREEE (reference sequence). The full variable domain, in which reference TRBV5-4 and TRBJ2-3 provide the parts outside the CDR3, is ETGVTQSPTHLIKTRGQQVTLRCSSQSGHNTVSWYQQALGQGPQFIFQYYREEENGRGNFPPRFSGLQFPNYSSELNVNALELDDSALYLCASSLPRAGGDTQYFGPGTRLTVL.

The rearrangement uses TRBV15 and TRBJ2-7; D is perhaps TRBD2 (6 bases). Trimming left V 0 bases short and J 7 bases short, with 16 bases between. Germline V CDR1 and CDR2: LNHNV, YYDKDF (reference sequence). CDR3 length: 15 amino acids. The CDR3 nucleotides are TGTGCCACCAGCAGAGAGAGGGGACTGGAGTATGAGCAGTACTTC. Its translation is CATSRERGLEYEQYF.

The chain carries TRBV7-9 and TRBJ2-6; D gene unclear. CDR1 is SEHNR, CDR2 FQNEAQ, per germline (reference sequence). The length of the CDR3 is 13 residues. The CDR3 DNA reads as TGTGTGACGTCGTTATCTGGGGCCAACGTCCTGACTTTC. Translation: CVTSLSGANVLTF. The variable domain in full, with the rest retrieved from reference TRBV7-9 and TRBJ2-6, is DTGVSQNPRHKITKRGQNVTFRCDPISEHNRLYWYRQTLGQGPEFLTYFQNEAQLEKSRLLSDRFSAERPKGSFSTLEIQRTEQGDSAMYLCVTSLSGANVLTFGAGSRLTVL.

The chain recombines TRBV11-1 with TRBJ2-1; 8 bases match TRBD2. The V segment lost 8 bases and the J segment 6 bases; nucleotides outside the gene matches: 9. CDR1 is SGHAT and CDR2 is FQDESV in the germline V gene (reference sequence). The CDR3 contains 14 residues. In nucleotides, the CDR3 is TGTGCCAGCTGCTCCGGGACTAGTCCCAATGAGCAGTTCTTC. Residues: CASCSGTSPNEQFF.

This clone has more than one count but fewer than ten. The genes are TRBV14 and TRBJ2-1, with 13 bases lining up with TRBD2. The CDR3 extends over 15 amino acids. CDR1 is SGHDN and CDR2 is FVKESK in the germline V gene. With V trimmed by 5 bases and J by 4 bases, 2 bases remained unmatched. The CDR3 loop reads CASSSGLAGYNEQFF. DNA for the CDR3: TGTGCCAGCAGCTCGGGACTAGCGGGGTACAATGAGCAGTTCTTC.

The V gene is TRBV7-9, the J gene TRBJ2-5, with TRBD2 identical over 8 bases. Trimming removed 4 bases from V and 0 bases from J; junction bases left unmatched: 7. CDR3 size: 16 residues. Per germline, CDR1 SEHNR and CDR2 FQNEAQ (reference sequence). The CDR3 region has the DNA TGTGCCAGCAGCTCCCGCGGCGGGGGGTACCAAGAGACCCAGTACTTC. This translates into CASSSRGGGYQETQYF.

This rearrangement joins TRBV6-5 to TRBJ1-1, with 7 positions matching TRBD1. CDR3 length: 14 amino acids. J gave up 5 bases and V 0 bases, and 3 bases lay outside the gene matches. Germline CDR1 reads MNHEY; CDR2 reads SVGAGI. The CDR3 DNA reads as TGTGCCAGCAGTTACTCGACAGGGAGAACTGAAGCTTTCTTT. Translation gives CASSYSTGRTEAFF.

V and J are TRBV11-2 and TRBJ1-2; TRBD1 might be the D (5 bases). Trimming took 0 bases from V and 1 from J, leaving 9 bases between them. Per the germline V gene, CDR1 is SGHAT and CDR2 is FQNNGV. This CDR3 spans 15 amino acids. CDR3 coding DNA: TGTGCCAGCAGCTTAGATCTCAGGGTTAACTATGGCTACACCTTC. As protein: CASSLDLRVNYGYTF.

The chain recombines TRBV30 with TRBJ2-1; D unresolved. CDR1 and CDR2 from the germline V gene are GTSNPN and SVGIG (reference sequence). This CDR3 is built from 13 residues. V lost 4 bases, J lost 6 bases, and 13 bases lay in between. DNA for the CDR3: TGTGCCTGGATCAAAAAGTGGGCCAATGAGCAGTTCTTC. It yields the protein CAWIKKWANEQFF.

This rearrangement joins TRBV12-5 to TRBJ2-1, with 7 bases aligning to TRBD2. This CDR3 has 18 residues. V dropped 0 bases and J dropped 0; count of bases not matched to a gene: 8. Per germline, CDR1 LGHNT and CDR2 FRNRAP. The CDR3 bases are TGTGCTAGTGGTTTGGTACTTGGGCGGGGGAGCTCCTACAATGAGCAGTTCTTC. This sequence encodes CASGLVLGRGSSYNEQFF.

The genes are TRBV7-6 and TRBJ2-3; no clear D gene. Trimming pared 5 bases from V and 6 bases from J, leaving 12 bases between. This CDR3 is built from 13 residues. Germline V lookup: CDR1 SGHVS, CDR2 FNYEAQ. CDR3: CASSLDWLDTQYF. The CDR3 DNA is TGTGCCAGCAGCCTTGACTGGTTGGATACGCAGTATTTT.

This chain connects TRBV18 to TRBJ2-7; D not resolved. Germline CDR1 KGHSH, CDR2 LQKENI. The V end lost 3 bases, the J end lost 6 bases, and 6 bases lay between the germline ends. The CDR3 spans 11 residues. The CDR3: CASSPSREQYF. The CDR3 DNA follows: TGTGCCAGCTCACCTTCTCGCGAGCAGTACTTC.

The CDR3, as DNA: TGTGCCAGCAGCTTAGCTGGCTACACCTTC. It is translated as CASSLAGYTF. The chain carries TRBV7-9 and TRBJ1-2; D ambiguous. The germline gives CDR1 SEHNR, CDR2 FQNEAQ (reference sequence). This CDR3 is 10 amino acids long. V gave up 0 bases and J gave up 7 bases, with 0 bases separating them.

The gene calls are TRBV15 and TRBJ2-7, with TRBD1 matching over 7 bases. The CDR3 is made up of 15 amino acids. Per germline, CDR1 LNHNV and CDR2 YYDKDF (reference sequence). V dropped 0 bases and J dropped 7; count of bases not matched to a gene: 9. CDR3 in amino acids: CATSREVGGAWEQYF. CDR3 DNA: TGTGCCACCAGCAGAGAAGTAGGGGGCGCGTGGGAGCAGTACTTC.

The V call is TRBV18, the J call TRBJ1-1; 12 bases are shared with TRBD1. The CDR3 has 16 amino acids. The germline V gene encodes CDR1 KGHSH and CDR2 LQKENI. V lost 5 bases, J lost 5 bases, and 9 bases stayed unmatched. As DNA, the CDR3 is TGTGCCAGCTCAACCGGGACAGGGGGCGCCGGGACTGAAGCTTTCTTT. As protein: CASSTGTGGAGTEAFF.

The V gene is TRBV19, the J gene TRBJ1-1, with D perhaps TRBD1 (5 bases). The CDR3 contains 15 residues. Trimming removed 9 bases at V and 0 bases at J, with 17 bases between. Germline V gives CDR1 LNHDA, CDR2 SQIVND (reference sequence). CDR3 loop: CASFAGRTMNTEAFF. The DNA of the CDR3 is TGTGCCAGCTTCGCGGGACGGACGATGAACACTGAAGCTTTCTTT.

This sequence joins TRBV18 and TRBJ2-3; unclear D gene. CDR1 and CDR2 (germline): KGHSH, LQKENI. The V end lost 2 bases, the J end lost 2 bases, and 2 bases lay between the germline ends. This CDR3 has 12 residues. The CDR3 region has the DNA TGTGCCAGCTCACCATTCACAGATACGCAGTATTTT. Translation gives CASSPFTDTQYF. The complete variable domain, with remaining parts taken from reference TRBV18 and TRBJ2-3, reads NAGVMQNPRHLVRRRGQEARLRCSPMKGHSHVYWYRQLPEEGLKFMVYLQKENIIDESGMPKERFSAEFPKEGPSILRIQQVVRGDSAAYFCASSPFTDTQYFGPGTRLTVL.

The J gene is TRBJ1-3, the V gene TRBV18; D is unclear. The germline V gene encodes CDR1 KGHSH and CDR2 LQKENI. CDR3 size: 16 residues. V was pared by 0 bases and J by 0 bases, with 9 bases between. In nucleotides, the CDR3 is TGTGCCAGCTCACCACCGTCCCAGGCCTCTGGAAACACCATATATTTT. It encodes CASSPPSQASGNTIYF. The complete variable domain, with remaining parts taken from reference TRBV18 and TRBJ1-3, reads NAGVMQNPRHLVRRRGQEARLRCSPMKGHSHVYWYRQLPEEGLKFMVYLQKENIIDESGMPKERFSAEFPKEGPSILRIQQVVRGDSAAYFCASSPPSQASGNTIYFGEGSWLTVV.

The chain has TRBV5-6 and TRBJ2-7; 7 nucleotides agree with TRBD2. This CDR3 has 14 amino acids. Germline CDR1 is SGHDT and CDR2 is YYEEEE. Germline trimming cut 3 bases from V and 3 bases from J; bases unmatched to any gene: 6. The CDR3 region is CASSSPGEGYEQYF. The DNA for the CDR3 is TGTGCCAGCAGCTCTCCCGGGGAGGGCTACGAGCAGTACTTC.